This is a list of T cell receptor beta chains from one sample in a study of shared clonotypes between healthy human individuals. Assay: immunoSEQ multiplex PCR; the TCRdb copy retains only in-frame clones and omits some. The sample consists of some 2,500,000 clones, 85% to 95% of them appearing once. The sample was naive CD4+ T cells from PBMCs. Receptors originate from a man aged 18 to 35 in good health. Some clones in this sample may be carry-over from other donors' samples. CDR3s include the opening cysteine and the closing phenylalanine or tryptophan. Fields, in order: J gene, clone size, V gene, D gene, CDR3 DNA, CDR3 protein. D genes are given only for firm matches. Not every row has a clone size; where given, it reads once, few, many or a size class.

J gene: TRBJ2-7
clone size: NA
V gene: TRBV10-3
D gene: TRBD2
CDR3 DNA: TGTGCCATCAGATTAGCGGGTCCCGCCTACGAGCAGTACTTC
CDR3 protein: CAIRLAGPAYEQYF

J gene: TRBJ1-2
clone size: NA
V gene: TRBV5-1
D gene: NA
CDR3 DNA: TGCGCCAGCAGCTTGGGGGACACAACTCCGGCGGCGGGCTACACCTTC
CDR3 protein: CASSLGDTTPAAGYTF

J gene: TRBJ2-1
clone size: NA
V gene: TRBV29-1
D gene: NA
CDR3 DNA: TGCAGCGCGGACTTTTACAATGAGCAGTTCTTC
CDR3 protein: CSADFYNEQFF

J gene: TRBJ2-7
clone size: NA
V gene: TRBV11-2
D gene: NA
CDR3 DNA: TGTGCCAGCAGCTCCCTTGGGGTACTCGGGCTCGAGCAGTACTTC
CDR3 protein: CASSSLGVLGLEQYF

J gene: TRBJ2-2
clone size: NA
V gene: TRBV18
D gene: TRBD1
CDR3 DNA: TGTGCCAGCTCACCACCGGGACAGGGAACGGCCTATCTAACCGGGGAGCTGTTTTTT
CDR3 protein: CASSPPGQGTAYLTGELFF

J gene: TRBJ2-1
clone size: NA
V gene: TRBV10-1
D gene: NA
CDR3 DNA: TGCGCCAGCAGTCTATCGCAGCTCTCCTACAATGAGCAGTTCTTC
CDR3 protein: CASSLSQLSYNEQFF

J gene: TRBJ1-5
clone size: NA
V gene: TRBV11-2
D gene: TRBD1
CDR3 DNA: TGTGCCAGCAGCCGAACAGGGGTTAACAATCAGCCCCAGCATTTT
CDR3 protein: CASSRTGVNNQPQHF

J gene: TRBJ1-1
clone size: NA
V gene: TRBV7-3
D gene: NA
CDR3 DNA: TGTGCCAGCAGCTTAGATACCAACACTGAAGCTTTCTTT
CDR3 protein: CASSLDTNTEAFF

J gene: TRBJ1-5
clone size: NA
V gene: TRBV7-5
D gene: NA
CDR3 DNA: TGTGCCAGAAGCGCTACCGCAGGGGGCTCGGCTCAGCCCCAGCATTTT
CDR3 protein: CARSATAGGSAQPQHF

J gene: TRBJ1-4
clone size: NA
V gene: TRBV7-2
D gene: NA
CDR3 DNA: TGTGCCAGCAGCTTGCGACAAACGACTAATGAAAAACTGTTTTTT
CDR3 protein: CASSLRQTTNEKLFF

J gene: TRBJ1-2
clone size: few
V gene: TRBV30
D gene: NA
CDR3 DNA: TGTGCCTGGAGTCCAGGGTATGGCTACACCTTC
CDR3 protein: CAWSPGYGYTF

J gene: TRBJ2-1
clone size: NA
V gene: TRBV6-6
D gene: TRBD2
CDR3 DNA: TGTGCCAGCAGCGCTAGCGGGAGGTCCTACAATGAGCAGTTCTTC
CDR3 protein: CASSASGRSYNEQFF

J gene: TRBJ2-5
clone size: NA
V gene: TRBV11-2
D gene: NA
CDR3 DNA: TGTGCCAGCAGCCCCGGGTTACAAGAGACCCAGTACTTC
CDR3 protein: CASSPGLQETQYF

J gene: TRBJ1-5
clone size: NA
V gene: TRBV16
D gene: NA
CDR3 DNA: TGTGCCAGCCGCAGGGAGAATCAGCCCCAGCATTTT
CDR3 protein: CASRRENQPQHF

J gene: TRBJ2-5
clone size: NA
V gene: TRBV6-6
D gene: NA
CDR3 DNA: TGTGCCAGCAGTCACAGGACGGGGTCGGGAGCAGAGACCCAGTACTTC
CDR3 protein: CASSHRTGSGAETQYF

J gene: TRBJ1-1
clone size: NA
V gene: TRBV18
D gene: NA
CDR3 DNA: TGTGCCAGCTCACCACAGGGATTCACTGAAGCTTTCTTT
CDR3 protein: CASSPQGFTEAFF

J gene: TRBJ2-5
clone size: NA
V gene: TRBV6-5
D gene: TRBD2
CDR3 DNA: TGTGCCAGCAGTTACGTCTCGGGAGGGCAGACCCAGTACTTC
CDR3 protein: CASSYVSGGQTQYF

J gene: TRBJ2-7
clone size: NA
V gene: TRBV5-4
D gene: TRBD2
CDR3 DNA: TGTGCCAGCAGCTTGGAAGCGGGAGCCCACGAGCAGTACTTC
CDR3 protein: CASSLEAGAHEQYF

J gene: TRBJ2-1
clone size: NA
V gene: TRBV7-2
D gene: TRBD2
CDR3 DNA: TGTGCCAGCAGCTTAGCGCCGGGACTAGCGGGAGGGGCATTGAGAAATGAGCAGTTCTTC
CDR3 protein: CASSLAPGLAGGALRNEQFF

J gene: TRBJ1-2
clone size: NA
V gene: TRBV7-8
D gene: TRBD1
CDR3 DNA: TGTGCCAGCAGCTTTAACAGGGGCGGCTACACCTTC
CDR3 protein: CASSFNRGGYTF

J gene: TRBJ2-5
clone size: NA
V gene: TRBV5-4
D gene: TRBD1
CDR3 DNA: TGTGCCAGCAGCGGGGGACAGGGAGGACGAGAGACCCAGTACTTC
CDR3 protein: CASSGGQGGRETQYF

J gene: TRBJ2-2
clone size: once
V gene: TRBV28
D gene: NA
CDR3 DNA: TGTGCCAGCAGTTATAGGGGAAACGGGGAGCTGTTTTTT
CDR3 protein: CASSYRGNGELFF

J gene: TRBJ1-6
clone size: NA
V gene: TRBV7-9
D gene: TRBD1
CDR3 DNA: TGTGCCAGCAGGCATACCAGACAGGGAGTTAATTCACCCCTCCACTTT
CDR3 protein: CASRHTRQGVNSPLHF

J gene: TRBJ2-7
clone size: NA
V gene: TRBV19
D gene: TRBD1
CDR3 DNA: TGTGCCAGTAGGGCAGGGGGAACCTACGAGCAGTACTTC
CDR3 protein: CASRAGGTYEQYF

J gene: TRBJ2-7
clone size: NA
V gene: TRBV18
D gene: TRBD2
CDR3 DNA: TGTGCCAGCTCACTGAGCGGGAGAGACTACGAGCAGTACTTC
CDR3 protein: CASSLSGRDYEQYF

J gene: TRBJ1-4
clone size: once
V gene: TRBV4-1
D gene: NA
CDR3 DNA: TGCGCCAGCAGCCAAGAGGTGCATTCGGTAGAACTGTTTTTT
CDR3 protein: CASSQEVHSVELFF

J gene: TRBJ2-6
clone size: NA
V gene: TRBV2
D gene: TRBD1
CDR3 DNA: TGTGCCAGCGGACAGGGGGCCTTCGGGGCCAACGTCCTGACTTTC
CDR3 protein: CASGQGAFGANVLTF

J gene: TRBJ1-4
clone size: NA
V gene: TRBV6-5
D gene: NA
CDR3 DNA: TGTGCCAGCAGTTACCCCAAGGGGAAACTGTTTTTT
CDR3 protein: CASSYPKGKLFF

J gene: TRBJ2-2
clone size: NA
V gene: TRBV9
D gene: TRBD2
CDR3 DNA: TGTGCCAGCAGCCGGACCTCGGGAGGGACCGGGGAGCTGTTTTTT
CDR3 protein: CASSRTSGGTGELFF

J gene: TRBJ1-2
clone size: NA
V gene: TRBV28
D gene: NA
CDR3 DNA: TGTGCCAGCAGTTTCAGGGGTTCTGGCTACACCTTC
CDR3 protein: CASSFRGSGYTF

J gene: TRBJ1-1
clone size: few
V gene: TRBV20-1
D gene: NA
CDR3 DNA: TGCAGTGCTGTCCGGGACATTCAAGCTTTCTTT
CDR3 protein: CSAVRDIQAFF

J gene: TRBJ2-1
clone size: NA
V gene: TRBV5-5
D gene: NA
CDR3 DNA: TGTGCCAGCAGCCTGAACTCGGCTGGGGAGCAGTTCTTC
CDR3 protein: CASSLNSAGEQFF